This T cell receptor beta chain came from a study of CD8+ T cells in alopecia areata. V was shortened by 5 bases and J by 0 bases, with 11 bases between the two germline ends. The V gene's germline CDR1 is LNHNV and CDR2 YYDKDF (reference sequence). The CDR3 is 14 residues long. TCR sequencing used cDNA made by reverse transcription of extracted RNA. Sequenced by immunoSEQ multiplex PCR; TCRdb stores in-frame clones only, minus some. The sample gives 120,000 or so clones, around two fifths of which show up once; 2.5% to 3.5% is in the top ten. From alopecia areata patients, lesional scalp punch biopsies and peripheral blood were collected. Findings and limits, study-wide: Lesional scalp displayed greater clonality than normal scalp, most notably in alopecia totalis/universalis. Sequencing of scalp samples also includes resident alphabeta T cells from normal skin.

About this clone: Its antigen remains unknown.

The gene calls are TRBV15 and TRBJ2-7, with D uncertain. This TCR derives from a human donor with alopecia areata. The sequencing sample was made of CD4+ T cells sorted from blood. The CDR3 sequence is CATSSARTSYEQYF. CDR3 in DNA: TGTGCCACCAGCTCCGCCAGGACCTCCTACGAGCAGTACTTC.